These 11 T cell receptor beta chains were all obtained from the same sample, sequenced in a study of T cell responses to AZD1222 COVID-19 vaccine. Produced via immunoSEQ multiplex PCR; TCRdb's table is partial and in-frame only. Of 180,000 or so clones listed, roughly 93% were seen once; the top ten hold around 0.93%. The starting material was peripheral blood, obtained 28 days after the second dose of the MenACWY control vaccine. These TCRs come from an adult who received the MenACWY meningococcal vaccine as a control.

The chain employs TRBV5-1 and TRBJ2-5, with D possibly matching TRBD1 (6 bases). The CDR3 sequence is 13 residues long. Per germline, CDR1 SGHRS and CDR2 YFSETQ. V lost 0 bases to trimming and J lost 7 bases, with 10 bases between them. Here the CDR3 DNA reads TGCGCCAGCAGCTTGGCCGACAGGAGGACCCAGTACTTC. Encoded protein: CASSLADRRTQYF.

The chain has TRBV6-1 and TRBJ1-2; possibly TRBD1 for D (5 bases). V gave up 5 bases and J gave up 2 bases, with 12 bases separating them. From germline, CDR1 is MNHNS and CDR2 SASEGT. This CDR3 spans 14 amino acids. CDR3 nucleotides: TGTGCCAGCAGTACACGACAGAGAAACTATGGCTACACCTTC. This translates into CASSTRQRNYGYTF.

The chain employs TRBV2 and TRBJ1-2; 7 nucleotides match TRBD1. The CDR3 length is 12 residues. Germline V lookup: CDR1 SNHLY, CDR2 FYNNEI. V trimming: 9 bases; J trimming: 8 bases; junction bases outside the gene matches: 9. The CDR3 DNA follows: TGTGCCAGACAAACAGGGGTCGGGGGCTACACCTTC. Its translation is CARQTGVGGYTF.

This sequence joins TRBV2 and TRBJ1-2; TRBD1 aligns across 7 bases. Trimming took 5 bases from V and 8 from J; bases not matched to a gene: 17. Germline V gives CDR1 SNHLY, CDR2 FYNNEI. The CDR3 is 16 residues long. Written as DNA, the CDR3 is TGTGCCAGCAGTAGCACTGGACAGGCTGGGGTGCGGGGCTACACCTTC. Translated, it gives CASSSTGQAGVRGYTF.

The chain employs TRBV5-4 and TRBJ2-7, with 10 bases identical to TRBD1. The CDR3 runs to 16 residues. The V gene end was trimmed by 3 bases and the J gene end by 5 bases; junction bases not matched to a gene: 11. In germline, CDR1 is SGHNT, CDR2 YYREEE (reference sequence). The CDR3 protein is CASSSPTGGILDEQYF. CDR3 nucleotide sequence: TGTGCCAGCAGCTCCCCGACAGGGGGCATTCTCGACGAGCAGTACTTC.

The V gene is TRBV10-1, the J gene TRBJ2-3; a weak D match, TRBD2 (5 bases). V was cut by 6 bases and J by 2 bases, with 12 bases left in between. The CDR3 is 14 amino acids. Looked up from germline, CDR1 is WNHNN and CDR2 is SYGVQD (reference sequence). CDR3 sequence: CASSRELTTDTQYF. The CDR3 DNA sequence: TGCGCCAGCAGCCGGGAACTAACCACAGATACGCAGTATTTT.

The chain recombines TRBV5-1 with TRBJ1-2; perhaps TRBD1 as D (5 bases). Looked up from germline, CDR1 is SGHRS and CDR2 is YFSETQ. This CDR3 contains 16 residues. V lost 2 bases and J 6 bases, leaving 20 bases between the germline ends. The CDR3 DNA reads as TGCGCCAGCAGCTTTAGGGCGGTGGCGGAGGGGAATGGCTACACCTTC. Residues: CASSFRAVAEGNGYTF.

The genes are TRBV2 and TRBJ1-2; D not resolved. The V end was cut by 6 bases, the J end by 2 bases, with 7 bases between. The CDR3 spans 12 residues. The V gene's germline CDR1 is SNHLY and CDR2 FYNNEI. The CDR3 sequence: CASRDDNYGYTF. The CDR3 region has the DNA TGTGCCAGCAGAGACGACAACTATGGCTACACCTTC.

This clone was picked up one time. The chain employs TRBV19 and TRBJ1-4; D might be TRBD1 (5 bases). The CDR3 loop spans 13 amino acids. V was trimmed by 5 bases and J by 5 bases, leaving 9 bases between them. From germline, CDR1 is LNHDA and CDR2 SQIVND (reference sequence). CDR3 nucleotide sequence: TGTGCCAGTAGTTGGGACCGAAATGAAAAACTGTTTTTT. Translated, it gives CASSWDRNEKLFF.

The chain recombines TRBV6-5 with TRBJ1-1; D gene uncertain. V gave up 8 bases and J gave up 4 bases, with 14 bases separating them. The germline gives CDR1 MNHEY, CDR2 SVGAGI. This CDR3 is 13 amino acids long. CDR3 bases: TGTGCCAGCCGCTCGGGGTTTAGCACTGAAGCTTTCTTT. It is translated as CASRSGFSTEAFF.

The J gene is TRBJ1-5, the V gene TRBV6-2 or TRBV6-3; D is ambiguous. Trimming removed 4 bases from V and 0 bases from J, with 13 bases in between. From germline, CDR1 is MNHEY and CDR2 SVGEGT. CDR3 size: 16 residues. The CDR3 spells CASSWATLYSNQPQHF. CDR3 nucleotide sequence: TGTGCCAGCAGTTGGGCCACTTTATATAGCAATCAGCCCCAGCATTTT.